What follows are 23 T cell receptor beta chains derived from one specimen sequenced in a study of CXCR3-negative and CXCR3-positive naive CD8 T cells. The TRB libraries of cDNA were built by UMI-labeled 5' RACE. From its re-call of the 5' RACE reads, TCRdb lists each CDR3 protein once, without DNA. In all, the sample yields tens of thousands of distinct CDR3 sequences. The sequenced sample was naive CXCR3- CD8+ T cells from blood. Subset indicated: CD45RO-CCR7+CD27+CD95- naive CD8+ T cells lacking CXCR3 (TNR3-). The receptors come from a human donor in good health. Some clones in this sample may be carry-over from other donors' samples.

CDR3 loop: CSVEPGTGVGNEQFF. V usage is TRBV29-1 and J usage is TRBJ2-1; TCRdb gives TRBD1 as the D gene, but with no DNA this cannot be confirmed. In germline, CDR1 is SQVTM, CDR2 ANQGSEA. This CDR3 has 15 amino acids.

The rearrangement joins TRBV24-1 to TRBJ2-2. This CDR3 region has 14 residues. Germline CDR1 KGHDR, CDR2 SFDVKD. The CDR3 loop reads CATSGTINTGELFF.

This rearrangement joins TRBV6-4 to TRBJ2-3; TCRdb reports TRBD2, a call that lacks DNA to check it against. CDR3 length equals 14 residues. Per germline, CDR1 MRHNA and CDR2 SNTAGT. The CDR3 loop reads CASSPTSGTDTQYF.

The CDR3 region is CASSQVGRGMNTEAFF. The V gene is TRBV14, the J gene TRBJ1-1; no DNA is available, so the TRBD1 call from TCRdb remains unchecked. The CDR3 loop spans 16 amino acids. The germline V gene has CDR1 SGHDN and CDR2 FVKESK.

Measured by frequency, this clonotype is medium-sized. The chain links TRBV28 to TRBJ2-1; the D call from TCRdb, TRBD1, cannot be confirmed without DNA. CDR3 length: 14 amino acids. Germline lookup yields CDR1 MDHEN and CDR2 SYDVKM. The CDR3 is CASSLLDSYNEQFF.

The chain recombines TRBV4-1 with TRBJ2-1; with no DNA, the TCRdb D assignment of TRBD2 cannot be verified. Germline V gene data show CDR1 as MGHRA and CDR2 as YSYEKL. The CDR3 has 15 residues. This chain's CDR3 is CASSQGGGALNEQFF.

The chain links TRBV12-3 or TRBV12-4 to TRBJ2-7; the D gene TCRdb calls, TRBD1, cannot be checked with no DNA. The CDR3 has 15 amino acids. The CDR3 loop reads CASSRPGAPAYEQYF.

The chain joins TRBV7-3 to TRBJ2-7; without DNA, the TCRdb call of TRBD1 cannot be checked. Germline-derived CDR1 and CDR2 are SGHTA and FQGTGA. The length of the CDR3 is 15 residues. The CDR3: CASSWGVGPTYEQYF.

This clonotype is medium-sized by frequency. The V call is TRBV4-2, the J call TRBJ2-7; the TCRdb D gene call, TRBD2, has no DNA to confirm it. Per the germline V gene, CDR1 is LGHNA and CDR2 is YNFKEQ. The CDR3 is made up of 14 amino acids. CDR3 region: CASSLGTSGYEQYF.

The chain uses TRBV29-1 and TRBJ2-1; TCRdb lists TRBD1, though no DNA is available to test this call. CDR1 SQVTM and CDR2 ANQGSEA come from the germline V gene. The CDR3 consists of 14 residues. The CDR3 sequence is CSSPRQGGLYEQFF.

CDR3 protein: CSVEGRANTGELFF. The chain employs TRBV29-1 and TRBJ2-2. The CDR3 contains 14 residues. Germline-derived CDR1 and CDR2 are SQVTM and ANQGSEA.

This chain links TRBV7-9 with TRBJ2-1; as DNA is missing, the TRBD1 call by TCRdb cannot be tested. The CDR3 has 15 residues. Germline CDR1 and CDR2: SEHNR and FQNEAQ (reference sequence). The CDR3 protein is CASSPAGSRPGEQFF.

V is TRBV29-1 and J is TRBJ2-1. The CDR3 runs to 12 residues. The germline V gene encodes CDR1 SQVTM and CDR2 ANQGSEA. The CDR3 loop is CSVEGLVGVQFF.

V usage is TRBV29-1 and J usage is TRBJ2-4; TCRdb proposes TRBD1, but this gene call is untestable without DNA. The germline CDR1 and CDR2 sequences are SQVTM and ANQGSEA. The CDR3 runs 13 residues. The CDR3 protein is CSALDREANIQYF.

The genes are TRBV12-5 and TRBJ1-6. Germline assignment: CDR1 LGHNT and CDR2 FRNRAP. The CDR3 is made up of 17 amino acids. The CDR3 sequence is CASGLVLGFQDNSPLHF.

The chain carries TRBV5-1 and TRBJ2-1. The CDR3 consists of 15 residues. Germline V gives CDR1 SGHRS, CDR2 YFSETQ. The CDR3 sequence is CASSLGWSSYNEQFF.

The chain carries TRBV7-9 and TRBJ2-5; TCRdb's assignment of TRBD1 cannot be checked, as there is no DNA. CDR3 length: 16 residues. Germline CDR1 and CDR2: SEHNR and FQNEAQ (reference sequence). The CDR3 loop is CASSLGYGTVQETQYF.

The CDR3 spells CASSPAYEQYF. This chain links TRBV6-2 or TRBV6-3 with TRBJ2-7. Germline V CDR1 and CDR2: MNHEY, SVGEGT. The CDR3 is 11 residues long.

The CDR3 region is CASSLVRARSYEQYF. J is TRBJ2-7 and V is TRBV28; the TCRdb D gene call, TRBD1, has no DNA to confirm it. Germline V gene lookup returns CDR1 MDHEN and CDR2 SYDVKM. This CDR3 has 15 amino acids.

In terms of frequency, this clonotype is medium-sized. This chain uses TRBV20-1 with TRBJ1-4; no DNA is available, so the TRBD1 call from TCRdb remains unchecked. The CDR3 spans 16 residues. Germline CDR1 DFQATT, CDR2 SNEGSKA (reference sequence). The CDR3 loop reads CSARPSDRGLYEKLFF.

This sequence joins TRBV5-1 and TRBJ2-1. The germline gives CDR1 SGHRS, CDR2 YFSETQ. The CDR3 is made up of 13 amino acids. This chain's CDR3 is CASSLGQENEQFF.

The J gene is TRBJ2-1, the V gene TRBV4-1; TCRdb gives TRBD2 as the D gene, but with no DNA this cannot be confirmed. There are 16 residues in the CDR3. CDR1 and CDR2 (germline): MGHRA, YSYEKL. The CDR3 loop is CASSQDSRVAEAEQFF.

The chain has TRBV7-2 and TRBJ2-7. CDR1 SGHTA and CDR2 FQGNSA come from the germline V gene. The CDR3 spans 16 residues. The CDR3 reads CASSLARYQGAYEQYF.